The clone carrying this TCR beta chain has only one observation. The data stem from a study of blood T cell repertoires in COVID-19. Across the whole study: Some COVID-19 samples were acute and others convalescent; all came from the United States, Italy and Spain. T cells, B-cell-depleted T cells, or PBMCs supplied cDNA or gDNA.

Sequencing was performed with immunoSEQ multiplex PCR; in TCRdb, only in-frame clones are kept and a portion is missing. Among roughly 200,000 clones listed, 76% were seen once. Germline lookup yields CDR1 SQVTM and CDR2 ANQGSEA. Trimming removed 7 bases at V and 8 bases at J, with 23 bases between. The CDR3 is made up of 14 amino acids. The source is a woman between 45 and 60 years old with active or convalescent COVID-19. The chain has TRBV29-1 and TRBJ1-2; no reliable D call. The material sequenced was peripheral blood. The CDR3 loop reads CSAESASSSEGYTF. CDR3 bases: TGCAGCGCGGAATCGGCCTCATCTAGTGAGGGCTACACCTTC. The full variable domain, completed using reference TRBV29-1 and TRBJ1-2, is SAVISQKPSRDICQRGTSLTIQCQVDSQVTMMFWYRQQPGQSLTLIATANQGSEATYESGFVIDKFPISRPNLTFSTLTVSNMSPEDSSIYLCSAESASSSEGYTFGSGTRLTVV.